The subject of this entry is one T cell receptor beta chain. Sequencing used immunoSEQ v3. Clones were read by immunoSEQ multiplex PCR, and TCRdb kept only the in-frame ones, dropping some. The sample lists about 95,000 clones; about three fifths were seen once. This sample stems from a study of TIL therapy for anti-PD-1-resistant metastatic lung cancer. The CDR3 runs to 12 residues. Germline values: CDR1 SEHNR, CDR2 FQNEAQ (reference sequence). Trimming took off 3 bases at V and 5 bases at J, with 7 bases between the two ends. Time point specified: pre-treatment sample, taken before nivolumab and TIL therapy. Most excised metastases sampled were pleural nodules or supraclavicular lymph nodes.

The sample consisted of tumor tissue, taken at baseline. This clonotype originated in a person aged 25-79 years with non-small cell lung cancer. This chain links TRBV7-9 with TRBJ1-2; no firm D call. The CDR3 nucleotides read TGTGCCAGCAGCTTGGACGGTTATGGCTACACCTTC. It translates to CASSLDGYGYTF.